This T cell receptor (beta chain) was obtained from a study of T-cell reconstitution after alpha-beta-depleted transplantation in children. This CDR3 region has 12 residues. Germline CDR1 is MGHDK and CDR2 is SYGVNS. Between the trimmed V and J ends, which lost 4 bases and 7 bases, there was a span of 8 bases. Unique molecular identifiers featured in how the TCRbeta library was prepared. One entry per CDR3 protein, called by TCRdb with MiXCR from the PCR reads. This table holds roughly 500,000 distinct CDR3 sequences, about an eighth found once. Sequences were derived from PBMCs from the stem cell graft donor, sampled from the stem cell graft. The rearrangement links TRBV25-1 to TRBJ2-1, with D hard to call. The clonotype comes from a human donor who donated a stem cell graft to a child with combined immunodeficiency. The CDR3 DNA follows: TGTGCCAGCAGTGCCCCGGGTAATGAGCAGTTCTTC. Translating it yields CASSAPGNEQFF.